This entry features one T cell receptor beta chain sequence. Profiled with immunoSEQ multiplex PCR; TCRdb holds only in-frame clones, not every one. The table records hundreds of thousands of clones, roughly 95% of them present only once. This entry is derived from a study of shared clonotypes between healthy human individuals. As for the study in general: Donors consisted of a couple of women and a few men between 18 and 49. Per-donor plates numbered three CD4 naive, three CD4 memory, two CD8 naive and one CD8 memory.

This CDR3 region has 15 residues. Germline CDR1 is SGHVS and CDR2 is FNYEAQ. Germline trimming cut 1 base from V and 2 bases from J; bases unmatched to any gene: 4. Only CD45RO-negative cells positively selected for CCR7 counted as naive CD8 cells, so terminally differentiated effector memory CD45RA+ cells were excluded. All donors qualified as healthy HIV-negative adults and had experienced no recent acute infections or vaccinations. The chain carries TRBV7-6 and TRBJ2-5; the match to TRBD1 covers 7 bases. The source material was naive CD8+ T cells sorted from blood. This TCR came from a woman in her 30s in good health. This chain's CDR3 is CASSLETGNQETQYF. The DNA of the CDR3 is TGTGCCAGCAGCTTAGAGACAGGGAATCAAGAGACCCAGTACTTC. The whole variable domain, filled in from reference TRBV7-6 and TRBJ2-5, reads GAGVSQSPRYKVTKRGQDVALRCDPISGHVSLYWYRQALGQGPEFLTYFNYEAQQDKSGLPNDRFSAERPEGSISTLTIQRTEQRDSAMYRCASSLETGNQETQYFGPGTRLLVL.